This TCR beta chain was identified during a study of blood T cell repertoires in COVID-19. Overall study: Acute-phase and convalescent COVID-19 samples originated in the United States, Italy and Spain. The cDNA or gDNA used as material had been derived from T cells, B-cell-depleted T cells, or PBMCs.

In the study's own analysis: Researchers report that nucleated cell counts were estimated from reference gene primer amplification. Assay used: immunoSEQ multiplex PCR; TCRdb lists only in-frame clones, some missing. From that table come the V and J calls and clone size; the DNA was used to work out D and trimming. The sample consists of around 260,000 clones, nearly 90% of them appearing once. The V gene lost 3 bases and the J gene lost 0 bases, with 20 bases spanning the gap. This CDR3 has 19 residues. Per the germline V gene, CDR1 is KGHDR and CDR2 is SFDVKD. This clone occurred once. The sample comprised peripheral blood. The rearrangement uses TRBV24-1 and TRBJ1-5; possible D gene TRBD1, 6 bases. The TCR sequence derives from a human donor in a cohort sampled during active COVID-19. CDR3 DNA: TGTGCCACCAGTGATCCGGGGGGGGCCAAAGCTCATAGCAATCAGCCCCAGCATTTT. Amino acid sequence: CATSDPGGAKAHSNQPQHF.